This T cell receptor beta chain was observed in a study of T cell responses to AZD1222 COVID-19 vaccine. Findings and limits, study-wide: Spike as a whole was targeted by vaccine-associated CD4 TCRs, dominant at 160-218 and 743-854. Baseline serology detected seropositivity in only six AZD1222 recipients. Donors skewed white British and female; clonal diversity was possibly underestimated. Unmutated regions of variants are reportedly targeted by nearly half of spike-specific TCRs.

About this clone: Its cognate antigen is unknown.

This CDR3 has 15 residues. Germline V gene data show CDR1 as KGHSH and CDR2 as LQKENI. V lost 3 bases to trimming and J lost 3 bases; unmatched junction nucleotides: 4. The table came from immunoSEQ multiplex PCR; TCRdb's copy has only in-frame clones and leaves some out. The profile covers 95,000 to 150,000 clones, with more than 70% appearing a single time and less than 6% taken by the ten largest. This sequence originates from an adult in good health. The chain uses TRBV18 and TRBJ2-1; TRBD2 matches at 8 bases. The sample here was peripheral blood, taken on day 0 of AZD1222 vaccination. The CDR3 bases are TGTGCCAGCTCACCCAGGAGCGGGGGCTACAATGAGCAGTTCTTC. Its protein product is CASSPRSGGYNEQFF.